This entry lists 29 T cell receptor beta chains sequenced from one sample in a study of neoadjuvant anti-PD-1 for oral cavity cancer. Regarding time point: after neoadjuvant nivolumab, at surgical resection. Assay used: immunoSEQ multiplex PCR; TCRdb lists only in-frame clones, some missing. The repertoire consists of around 67,000 clones, with about nine tenths occurring once and the leading ten covering 2.5% to 3.5%. The specimen comprised PBMCs, sampled after nivolumab (anti-PD-1) treatment. Every receptor here comes from a person between 40 and 80 years old with oral cavity squamous cell carcinoma.

The chain has TRBV29-1 and TRBJ2-1; 9 nucleotides line up with TRBD2. Per the germline V gene, CDR1 is SQVTM and CDR2 is ANQGSEA. The CDR3 is made up of 18 amino acids. V lost 1 base to trimming and J lost 0 bases; unmatched junction nucleotides: 10. The CDR3 loop is CSVEVAGVFYSSYNEQFF. DNA for the CDR3: TGCAGCGTTGAAGTAGCGGGAGTCTTCTATAGCTCCTACAATGAGCAGTTCTTC.

Only one count was recorded for this clone. This chain uses TRBV7-9 with TRBJ2-5, with a weak D call TRBD2 (6 bases). Germline V gives CDR1 SEHNR, CDR2 FQNEAQ (reference sequence). Trimming shortened V by 0 bases and J by 2 bases, and 7 bases separated the two germline ends. This CDR3 region has 14 residues. CDR3 loop: CASSLARGQETQYF. The CDR3 nucleotides read TGTGCCAGCAGCTTAGCGCGGGGTCAAGAGACCCAGTACTTC.

The chain couples TRBV4-2 to TRBJ1-5, with D uncertain. The CDR3 is 15 residues long. Germline V gene sequence: CDR1 LGHNA, CDR2 YNFKEQ. Trimming pared 1 base from V and 2 bases from J, leaving 9 bases between. Written as DNA, the CDR3 is TGTGCCAGCAGCCAAGTCGTCAATGGCAATCAGCCCCAGCATTTT. It yields the protein CASSQVVNGNQPQHF.

This chain connects TRBV5-1 to TRBJ1-2; D might be TRBD1 (6 bases). The germline V gene encodes CDR1 SGHRS and CDR2 YFSETQ. The CDR3 has 15 residues. Trimming left V 0 bases short and J 8 bases short, with 17 bases between. CDR3 nucleotides: TGCGCCAGCAGCTTGGGGACAGTTCCCCGGGGAGGCTACACCTTC. Residues: CASSLGTVPRGGYTF. Complete variable domain (other parts from reference TRBV5-1 and TRBJ1-2): KAGVTQTPRYLIKTRGQQVTLSCSPISGHRSVSWYQQTPGQGLQFLFEYFSETQRNKGNFPGRFSGRQFSNSRSEMNVSTLELGDSALYLCASSLGTVPRGGYTFGSGTRLTVV.

The CDR3 nucleotides are TGTGCCAGCAGTTCCCCCGAACAGTACTTC. It encodes CASSSPEQYF. This chain joins TRBV27 and TRBJ2-7, with D unresolved. V was trimmed by 4 bases and J by 10 bases, leaving 8 bases between them. Per germline, CDR1 MNHEY and CDR2 SMNVEV (reference sequence). There are 10 residues in the CDR3.

The V call is TRBV4-1, the J call TRBJ2-1; D call uncertain. Germline V gives CDR1 MGHRA, CDR2 YSYEKL. This CDR3 comprises 12 residues. The V and J ends lost 1 base and 10 bases respectively, with 8 bases between them. CDR3 DNA sequence: TGCGCCAGCAGCCAAGGAGTCTACGAGCAGTTCTTC. Translated: CASSQGVYEQFF.

This rearrangement joins TRBV7-9 to TRBJ1-2; a possible D gene is TRBD1 (5 bases). Germline V CDR1 and CDR2: SEHNR, FQNEAQ (reference sequence). CDR3 size: 13 residues. Trimming took 4 bases from V and 3 from J, leaving 9 bases between them. CDR3 sequence reads: CASSSGGYYGYTF. CDR3 DNA: TGTGCCAGCAGCTCCGGGGGGTACTATGGCTACACCTTC.

The chain links TRBV25-1 to TRBJ2-7; no reliable D call. The germline gives CDR1 MGHDK, CDR2 SYGVNS. V gave up 4 bases and J gave up 7 bases, with 17 bases separating them. The CDR3 is 14 amino acids. The CDR3 region is CASSALGETLEQYF. The CDR3 DNA sequence: TGTGCCAGCAGTGCGCTCGGCGAAACTTTGGAGCAGTACTTC.

Notes on this clone: Other DNA sequences in the same sample also yield this CDR3. The rearrangement uses TRBV6-5 and TRBJ1-1; 12 nucleotides match TRBD1. CDR1 is MNHEY and CDR2 is SVGAGI in the germline V gene. Losses at the gene ends were 1 base for V and 4 bases for J; bases not matched to a gene: 1. The CDR3 covers 15 residues. The CDR3 DNA reads as TGTGCCAGCAGTTACTGGGACAGGGGGCTCACTGAAGCTTTCTTT. Its protein product is CASSYWDRGLTEAFF.

V usage is TRBV6-1 and J usage is TRBJ1-2; 9 positions match TRBD1. Trimming at V came to 7 bases and at J to 7 bases, leaving 7 bases not matched to a gene. Germline V gene lookup returns CDR1 MNHNS and CDR2 SASEGT. CDR3 length equals 13 residues. CDR3 in DNA: TGTGCCAGCACTCGGACAGGGGTATTTGGCTACACCTTC. Translated, it gives CASTRTGVFGYTF.

Here the CDR3 DNA reads TGTGCCAGCAGCCCGCGGGGACAGGGTACCTATGGCTACACCTTC. Translation gives CASSPRGQGTYGYTF. V gene TRBV27 combines with J gene TRBJ1-2; 9 nucleotides match TRBD1. CDR1 is MNHEY and CDR2 is SMNVEV in the germline V gene (reference sequence). V trimming: 6 bases; J trimming: 4 bases; junction bases outside the gene matches: 9. This CDR3 contains 15 residues.

The chain joins TRBV6-5 to TRBJ2-1; D is undetermined. Germline assignment: CDR1 MNHEY and CDR2 SVGAGI. V was shortened by 2 bases and J by 6 bases, with 8 bases between the two germline ends. This CDR3 is built from 13 residues. The CDR3: CASSYTALNEQFF. The CDR3 DNA reads TGTGCCAGCAGTTACACAGCCCTCAATGAGCAGTTCTTC.

The rearrangement links TRBV10-3 to TRBJ2-5, with 11 bases matching TRBD2. The J call may be in error: the DNA end matches TRBJ2-7 better. The CDR3 is 15 amino acids. CDR1 and CDR2 (germline): ENHRY, SYGVKD. CDR3 sequence: CAIRGTSGRSYEQYF. The DNA for the CDR3 is TGTGCCATCAGAGGGACTAGCGGACGATCCTACGAGCAGTACTTC.

There are a few counts of this clone. Different DNA sequences within this sample yield the same CDR3. The chain uses TRBV30 and TRBJ1-6; D possibly corresponds to TRBD1 (5 bases). Germline V gives CDR1 GTSNPN, CDR2 SVGIG (reference sequence). CDR3 size: 14 residues. V shed 2 bases and J shed 4 bases, with 9 bases lying between them. This CDR3 reads CAWSRDRYNSPLHF. The CDR3 DNA is TGTGCCTGGAGTCGGGACCGATATAATTCACCCCTCCACTTT.

This chain connects TRBV2 to TRBJ1-2; 8 positions match TRBD1. The CDR3 extends over 15 amino acids. V was clipped by 3 bases and J by 10 bases; unmatched bases: 13. Germline V CDR1 and CDR2: SNHLY, FYNNEI. This chain's CDR3 is CASSDIGQGPGLYTF. CDR3 DNA: TGTGCCAGCAGTGATATTGGACAGGGTCCCGGACTCTACACCTTC.

This clone came up once. The chain employs TRBV29-1 and TRBJ2-5, with D perhaps matching TRBD1 (6 bases). The CDR3 has 14 residues. Germline V gene data show CDR1 as SQVTM and CDR2 as ANQGSEA. The V end lost 7 bases, the J end lost 1 base, and 16 bases lay between the germline ends. The CDR3 DNA reads as TGCAGCGCCACGAACAGGGTTCGCCAAGAGACCCAGTACTTC. It is translated as CSATNRVRQETQYF.

The rearrangement joins TRBV5-1 to TRBJ2-7; TRBD2 matches at 12 bases. V lost 4 bases to trimming and J lost 5 bases; unmatched junction nucleotides: 7. This CDR3 contains 15 residues. Germline-derived CDR1 and CDR2 are SGHRS and YFSETQ. The CDR3 here is CASSAALAGGDEQYF. In DNA, the CDR3 is TGCGCCAGCAGCGCGGCGCTAGCGGGAGGGGACGAGCAGTACTTC. The full variable domain, with the rest looked up from reference TRBV5-1 and TRBJ2-7, is KAGVTQTPRYLIKTRGQQVTLSCSPISGHRSVSWYQQTPGQGLQFLFEYFSETQRNKGNFPGRFSGRQFSNSRSEMNVSTLELGDSALYLCASSAALAGGDEQYFGPGTRLTVT.

The gene calls are TRBV4-1 and TRBJ2-7, with 7 nucleotides matching TRBD1. The CDR3 totals 13 residues. With V trimmed by 3 bases and J by 2 bases, 1 base remained unmatched. The germline CDR1 and CDR2 sequences are MGHRA and YSYEKL. CDR3 protein: CASSHGTAYEQYF. The CDR3 DNA follows: TGCGCCAGCAGCCACGGGACAGCCTACGAGCAGTACTTC.

The chain has TRBV7-2 and TRBJ2-5, with TRBD2 identical over 8 bases. V shed 8 bases and J 0 bases; nucleotides not matched to a gene: 5. This CDR3 comprises 14 residues. Germline lookup yields CDR1 SGHTA and CDR2 FQGNSA. The CDR3 DNA reads TGTGCCAGCGGGCGGGGGGCAGACCAAGAGACCCAGTACTTC. Translation: CASGRGADQETQYF.

This clone has a single count. Sequence at one end of the junction differs from germline and may be a read error. The chain recombines TRBV2 with TRBJ2-7; 7 nucleotides match TRBD2. The CDR3 is made up of 13 amino acids. The germline CDR1 and CDR2 sequences are SNHLY and FYNNEI. DNA for the CDR3: TGTGCCAGCAGGAGGACTAGTTTCTACAAGCAGTACTTC. It is translated as CASRRTSFYKQYF.

The gene calls are TRBV4-1 and TRBJ1-1; D gene uncertain. CDR3 length: 15 residues. Deletions cut 0 bases from V and 1 base from J, with 9 bases between. Germline-derived CDR1 and CDR2 are MGHRA and YSYEKL. CDR3 residues: CASSQERRRNTEAFF. DNA of the CDR3: TGCGCCAGCAGCCAAGAGCGCAGGCGGAACACTGAAGCTTTCTTT.

V gene TRBV7-9 combines with J gene TRBJ2-1; D gene unclear. This CDR3 has 12 residues. The germline CDR1 and CDR2 sequences are SEHNR and FQNEAQ (reference sequence). V lost 5 bases, J lost 8 bases, and 10 bases lay in between. In DNA form, the CDR3 reads TGTGCCAGCAGCCCCGAGATTCATGAGCAGTTCTTC. Residues: CASSPEIHEQFF.

The rearrangement links TRBV9 to TRBJ1-1; 9 bases are shared with TRBD1. Per the germline V gene, CDR1 is SGDLS and CDR2 is YYNGEE. CDR3 length equals 15 residues. Losses at the gene ends were 4 bases for V and 1 base for J; bases not matched to a gene: 5. Here the CDR3 DNA reads TGTGCCAGCAGCACTGGACAGGGGCGGAACACTGAAGCTTTCTTT. Protein sequence: CASSTGQGRNTEAFF.

This rearrangement joins TRBV6-1 to TRBJ1-5, with D possibly TRBD1 on 6 matching bases. Germline-derived CDR1 and CDR2 are MNHNS and SASEGT. This CDR3 is built from 14 residues. Trimming took off 5 bases at V and 3 bases at J, with 11 bases between the two ends. The CDR3 DNA is TGTGCCAGCAGTTCAAGGACAGCCAATCAGCCCCAGCATTTT. Amino acids: CASSSRTANQPQHF.

Within the sample, this clone is medium-sized. The CDR3 DNA reads TGTGCCAGTAACAGGGGTTCCGGCTACACCTTC. Translating it yields CASNRGSGYTF. The chain uses TRBV19 and TRBJ1-2; 7 bases align to TRBD1. This CDR3 has 11 amino acids. V was clipped by 7 bases and J by 8 bases; unmatched bases: 4. CDR1 LNHDA and CDR2 SQIVND come from the germline V gene (reference sequence).

A word on this clone: A junction boundary mismatches the germline segment, possibly from a read error. V is TRBV7-2 and J is TRBJ2-1; 9 bases align to TRBD1. The CDR3 length is 16 residues. CDR1 SGHTA and CDR2 FQGNSA come from the germline V gene. The CDR3 DNA follows: TGTGCCAGCAGCGTAGCCCTACAGGGGGCAAGGGTTGAGCAGTTCTTC. This gives the protein CASSVALQGARVEQFF.

This clone was found once. This chain joins TRBV5-4 and TRBJ1-2, with D maybe TRBD1 (6 bases). V lost 6 bases and J 2 bases, leaving 17 bases between the germline ends. The CDR3 loop spans 15 amino acids. Germline CDR1 SGHNT, CDR2 YYREEE (reference sequence). CDR3 DNA: TGTGCCAGCACTCCCACACCCGGGGGCAACTATGGCTACACCTTC. Translation gives CASTPTPGGNYGYTF.

The chain combines TRBV18 with TRBJ1-2; the D gene is possibly TRBD1 (6 bases). Germline CDR1 KGHSH, CDR2 LQKENI. The V end was cut by 2 bases, the J end by 3 bases, with 25 bases between. The CDR3 runs 19 residues. CDR3 nucleotides: TGTGCCAGCTCACCAGGTCAGGGGACGGCAATGCCCCTTGACTATGGCTACACCTTC. It codes for CASSPGQGTAMPLDYGYTF. Filled out from reference TRBV18 and TRBJ1-2, the complete variable domain reads NAGVMQNPRHLVRRRGQEARLRCSPMKGHSHVYWYRQLPEEGLKFMVYLQKENIIDESGMPKERFSAEFPKEGPSILRIQQVVRGDSAAYFCASSPGQGTAMPLDYGYTFGSGTRLTVV.

The rearrangement joins TRBV4-1 to TRBJ1-1; D might be TRBD1 (5 bases). CDR1 is MGHRA and CDR2 is YSYEKL in the germline V gene. Trimming left V 5 bases short and J 0 bases short, with 16 bases between. This CDR3 has 16 amino acids. The CDR3 nucleotides are TGCGCCAGCAGCACATGGGGGGGGGACTTGAACACTGAAGCTTTCTTT. Protein product: CASSTWGGDLNTEAFF.